A selection of T cell receptor beta chains follows, all from one sample in a study of T-cell reconstitution after alpha-beta-depleted transplantation in children. In TCRdb, the PCR reads were re-called with MiXCR into one record per CDR3 protein. Among around 100,000 distinct CDR3 sequences listed, approximately 5.4% were seen once. Sample: PBMCs, mostly from graft donor cells, taken 60 days after TCRalphabeta/CD19-depleted stem cell transplant. These receptors came from a female patient aged 2-10 years who had a stem cell transplant for Fanconi anemia, so the T cells may come from the graft donor. Each CDR3 is given with its conserved first and last residue. D genes are given only for firm matches. Some rows mark clone size as missing; the rest say once, few, many or name a class of expanded clone.

CASSPGLNYGYTF | TGCGCCAGCAGCCCGGGACTCAACTATGGCTACACCTTC | few | NA | TRBJ1-2 | TRBV5-1
CSAQTGVEQYF | TGCAGTGCCCAAACGGGGGTCGAGCAGTACTTC | NA | NA | TRBJ2-7 | TRBV20-1
CASSLSPSGKYNPYNEQFF | TGCGCCAGCAGCTTGTCCCCTAGCGGAAAATACAACCCCTACAATGAGCAGTTCTTC | few | TRBD2 | TRBJ2-1 | TRBV5-1
CASSRPNQPQHF | TGTGCCAGCAGTCGTCCCAATCAGCCCCAGCATTTT | few | NA | TRBJ1-5 | TRBV6-5
CASSPPGLAGGPNEQYF | TGTGCCAGCAGCCCTCCGGGACTAGCGGGAGGTCCCAACGAGCAGTACTTC | NA | TRBD2 | TRBJ2-7 | TRBV7-2
CSARDGGQGGNQPQHF | TGCAGTGCTAGAGATGGCGGACAGGGGGGCAATCAGCCCCAGCATTTT | many | TRBD1 | TRBJ1-5 | TRBV20-1
CAIRANLAGGSYEQYF | TGTGCCATCAGGGCTAATTTAGCGGGGGGCTCCTACGAGCAGTACTTC | many | TRBD2 | TRBJ2-7 | TRBV10-3
CATSDGAKNIQYF | TGTGCCACCAGTGATGGAGCCAAAAACATTCAGTACTTC | few | NA | TRBJ2-4 | TRBV24-1
CASSPRSRVGDTEAFF | TGTGCCAGCAGCCCCCGATCCCGGGTCGGAGACACTGAAGCTTTCTTT | NA | NA | TRBJ1-1 | TRBV9
CSVVGGYF | TGCAGCGTTGTGGGGGGGTATTTT | many | NA | TRBJ2-3 | TRBV29-1
CSAGGGYYEQYF | TGCAGCGCCGGGGGCGGCTACTACGAGCAGTACTTC | many | NA | TRBJ2-7 | TRBV29-1
CASSHGTYTEAFF | TGTGCCAGCAGCCACGGGACTTACACTGAAGCTTTCTTT | NA | NA | TRBJ1-1 | TRBV5-6
CASRHRGQVTF | TGTGCCAGCAGGCACAGGGGGCAGGTCACCTTC | NA | TRBD1 | TRBJ1-2 | TRBV6-5
CSVEGGTISYNEQFF | TGCAGCGTTGAAGGTGGGACCATCTCCTACAATGAGCAGTTCTTC | many | NA | TRBJ2-1 | TRBV29-1
CASSGRTGGNTEAFF | TGCGCCAGCAGCGGACGGACAGGGGGCAACACTGAAGCTTTCTTT | many | TRBD1 | TRBJ1-1 | TRBV5-1
CASSLEAGLLGGAFF | TGTGCCAGCAGCTTAGAAGCGGGACTCCTGGGGGGAGCTTTCTTT | NA | NA | TRBJ1-1 | TRBV7-6
CATGRGTYEQYF | TGTGCCACGGGGAGAGGGACCTACGAGCAGTACTTC | NA | NA | TRBJ2-7 | TRBV10-3
CASSPGTAPSYEQYF | TGTGCCAGCTCACCCGGGACCGCTCCCTCCTACGAGCAGTACTTC | NA | NA | TRBJ2-7 | TRBV18
CASSTRTMTDTQYF | TGTGCCAGCAGCACTCGGACTATGACAGATACGCAGTATTTT | many | NA | TRBJ2-3 | TRBV9
CSVGHSGANVLTF | TGCAGCGTTGGGCACTCTGGGGCCAACGTCCTGACTTTC | many | NA | TRBJ2-6 | TRBV29-1
CASTPPGISYNEQFF | TGTGCCAGCACCCCTCCAGGGATTTCCTACAATGAGCAGTTCTTC | many | NA | TRBJ2-1 | TRBV12-3/TRBV12-4
CASSQEASGRLGAQTDTQYF | TGCGCCAGCAGCCAAGAGGCTAGCGGGAGATTAGGGGCCCAGACAGATACGCAGTATTTT | many | TRBD2 | TRBJ2-3 | TRBV4-1
CATKLRESGELFF | TGTGCCACAAAATTACGGGAGTCCGGGGAGCTGTTTTTT | few | NA | TRBJ2-2 | TRBV6-1
CSAATTRQQETQYF | TGCAGTGCTGCTACGACTAGACAACAAGAGACCCAGTACTTC | NA | NA | TRBJ2-5 | TRBV20-1
CATMDRGRVTQYF | TGTGCCACAATGGACAGGGGGCGCGTTACGCAGTATTTT | NA | TRBD1 | TRBJ2-3 | TRBV25-1
CASRKEGPWATGELFF | TGTGCCAGCCGCAAGGAAGGTCCATGGGCCACCGGGGAGCTGTTTTTT | many | NA | TRBJ2-2 | TRBV6-5
CATFYLGREPTQYF | TGTGCCACCTTTTATTTAGGCCGCGAGCCTACGCAGTATTTT | NA | NA | TRBJ2-3 | TRBV24-1
CSARWVAGGSDTQYF | TGCAGTGCTAGATGGGTAGCGGGGGGGTCAGATACGCAGTATTTT | many | TRBD2 | TRBJ2-3 | TRBV20-1
CSARDGGARYNEQFF | TGCAGTGCTAGAGATGGGGGTGCGCGCTACAATGAGCAGTTCTTC | few | NA | TRBJ2-1 | TRBV20-1